These 25 T cell receptor beta chains share one sample of origin, sequenced in a study of cytomegalovirus exposure and HLA in healthy donors (dated by TCRdb to about 2017). Library preparation employed the immunoSEQ multiplex PCR assay. The multiplex PCR relied on a mix of 60 forward primers for TCR Vbeta segments and 13 reverse primers for TCR Jbeta segments. TCRdb took over this immuneACCESS table, retaining in-frame rearrangements with V and J assigned. Such tables are incomplete; in checked studies, under half of the missing clones stem from an unresolved V gene, and the remainder is unexplained. The sample includes about 96,000 clones, with around 79% observed a single time. The ten largest clones capture over 12% of the sample. The sequenced sample consisted of PBMCs. These TCRs come from an older woman in good health and CMV-seropositive.

The gene calls are TRBV28 and TRBJ1-5; weak D call: TRBD1 (5 bases). CDR3 length equals 15 residues. Trimming removed 8 bases at V and 0 bases at J, with 14 bases between. CDR1 and CDR2 from the germline V gene are MDHEN and SYDVKM. The CDR3 nucleotides are TGTGCCAGCTCACTGGGGGGGAATAGCAATCAGCCCCAGCATTTT. Translating it yields CASSLGGNSNQPQHF.

This clone occurred a few times. The chain employs TRBV18 and TRBJ2-5; 11 nucleotides match TRBD1. The end of the DNA aligns better with TRBJ2-7, so the J call may be wrong. CDR3 length: 15 residues. CDR1 and CDR2 from the germline V gene are KGHSH and LQKENI. The CDR3 coding sequence is TGTGCCAGCTCACAAGCCGGGACAGGGGGATACGAGCAGTACTTC. This sequence encodes CASSQAGTGGYEQYF.

This clone appeared a single time. Here the CDR3 reads CASSYSNRGLGNTIYF. The CDR3 DNA reads as TGTGCCAGCAGTTACTCTAACAGGGGGCTTGGAAACACCATATATTTT. The chain has TRBV6-5 and TRBJ1-3; 9 bases line up with TRBD1. The CDR3 runs to 16 residues. V was pared by 0 bases and J by 3 bases, with 3 bases of the junction left unmatched. Germline V lookup: CDR1 MNHEY, CDR2 SVGAGI.

The CDR3 reads CASSSEGTRSSYNEQFF. The CDR3 DNA reads as TGTGCCAGCAGCTCAGAAGGAACCCGGAGCTCCTACAATGAGCAGTTCTTC. This rearrangement joins TRBV7-3 to TRBJ2-1; D call uncertain. Germline V CDR1 and CDR2: SGHTA, FQGTGA. The CDR3 extends over 17 amino acids. V lost 4 bases to trimming and J lost 0 bases, with 16 bases between them.

The chain has TRBV2 and TRBJ1-6, with D possibly matching TRBD1 (6 bases). The length of the CDR3 is 15 residues. Trimming took off 6 bases at V and 4 bases at J, with 13 bases between the two ends. Looked up from germline, CDR1 is SNHLY and CDR2 is FYNNEI. CDR3 bases: TGTGCCAGCAGCGATCTCGGACAGTATAATTCACCCCTCCACTTT. Encoded protein: CASSDLGQYNSPLHF.

V gene TRBV2 combines with J gene TRBJ2-7, with D tentatively TRBD2 (5 bases). Trimming took off 6 bases at V and 1 base at J, with 13 bases between the two ends. The CDR3 covers 14 residues. CDR1 SNHLY and CDR2 FYNNEI come from the germline V gene. CDR3 loop: CASRKDSYSYEQYF. In DNA form, the CDR3 reads TGTGCCAGCAGGAAGGACTCATATTCCTACGAGCAGTACTTC.

The V gene is TRBV21-1, the J gene TRBJ1-2; TRBD1, the table's D call, lacks a check against the DNA. TRBV21-1 is labeled a pseudogene. The CDR3 extends over 15 amino acids. CDR3 DNA sequence: TGTGCCAGCAGCAAAGCGCGGGACAGTAACTATGGCTACACCTTC. This encodes CASSKARDSNYGYTF.

The gene calls are TRBV6-5 and TRBJ2-7; possible D gene TRBD1, 6 bases. From germline, CDR1 is MNHEY and CDR2 SVGAGI. The CDR3 length is 14 residues. V shed 5 bases and J shed 2 bases, with 13 bases lying between them. The CDR3 loop is CASSPRDITYEQYF. The CDR3, as DNA: TGTGCCAGCAGTCCACGGGACATTACCTACGAGCAGTACTTC.

The chain has TRBV2 and TRBJ2-7; TRBD1 might be the D (6 bases). The germline V gene has CDR1 SNHLY and CDR2 FYNNEI. The CDR3 is 13 amino acids. V was cut by 6 bases and J by 2 bases, with 11 bases left in between. CDR3 amino acids: CASSRQVPYEQYF. CDR3 coding DNA: TGTGCCAGCAGCAGACAGGTCCCCTACGAGCAGTACTTC.

Concerning this clone: The same CDR3 also results from other DNA sequences found in this sample. The rearrangement uses TRBV18 and TRBJ2-7, with TRBD1 identical over 7 bases. The junction had 2 bases not matched to a gene; V was cut back by 3 bases and J by 3 bases. The CDR3 loop spans 13 amino acids. The germline CDR1 and CDR2 sequences are KGHSH and LQKENI. CDR3 nucleotide sequence: TGTGCCAGCTCACCGGGACAGAACTACGAGCAGTACTTC. This sequence encodes CASSPGQNYEQYF. Drawing the rest from reference TRBV18 and TRBJ2-7, the complete variable domain is NAGVMQNPRHLVRRRGQEARLRCSPMKGHSHVYWYRQLPEEGLKFMVYLQKENIIDESGMPKERFSAEFPKEGPSILRIQQVVRGDSAAYFCASSPGQNYEQYFGPGTRLTVT.

The chain employs TRBV9 and TRBJ2-7; D gene unclear. The CDR3 consists of 13 residues. The germline gives CDR1 SGDLS, CDR2 YYNGEE. The V gene lost 3 bases and the J gene lost 6 bases, with 13 bases spanning the gap. CDR3 in DNA: TGTGCCAGCAGCGCAGAAGTCCTCGCCGAGCAGTACTTC. This codes for CASSAEVLAEQYF.

The genes are TRBV11-2 and TRBJ2-1; 10 bases match TRBD2. Germline CDR1 SGHAT, CDR2 FQNNGV. The V gene end was trimmed by 5 bases and the J gene end by 5 bases; junction bases not matched to a gene: 9. The CDR3 has 16 amino acids. CDR3 DNA: TGTGCCAGCAGCGTAGCAGCTAGCGGGAGAGACAATGAGCAGTTCTTC. Amino acids: CASSVAASGRDNEQFF.

The chain carries TRBV5-1 and TRBJ2-5; 9 positions match TRBD1. V trimming: 3 bases; J trimming: 3 bases; junction bases outside the gene matches: 12. The germline V gene encodes CDR1 SGHRS and CDR2 YFSETQ. CDR3 size: 17 residues. CDR3 DNA: TGCGCCAGCAGCTCGCAACAGGGGGCGGAGAGGAAAGAGACCCAGTACTTC. Its protein is CASSSQQGAERKETQYF.

V is TRBV4-3 and J is TRBJ2-7; 8 bases are shared with TRBD1. The CDR3 covers 14 residues. CDR1 LGHNA and CDR2 YSLEER come from the germline V gene. J gave up 1 base and V 6 bases, and 5 bases lay outside the gene matches. CDR3 nucleotide sequence: TGCGCCAGCAGGACCGGGACAGGATCCTACGAGCAGTACTTC. It is translated as CASRTGTGSYEQYF.

The V call is TRBV4-3, the J call TRBJ2-7, with TRBD1 matching 8 bases. V shed 0 bases, J shed 4 bases, and the junction held 8 bases outside the gene matches. CDR3 length: 16 amino acids. Per the germline V gene, CDR1 is LGHNA and CDR2 is YSLEER. The CDR3, as DNA: TGCGCCAGCAGCCAAGATTTGGACAGGGTAACTTACGAGCAGTACTTC. Encoded protein: CASSQDLDRVTYEQYF.

The rearrangement uses TRBV9 and TRBJ1-4, with D maybe TRBD1 (5 bases). This CDR3 is 16 amino acids long. V lost 4 bases and J 10 bases, leaving 23 bases between the germline ends. Germline V gene lookup returns CDR1 SGDLS and CDR2 YYNGEE. This CDR3 reads CASSSHVGGGSGKLFF. As DNA, the CDR3 is TGTGCCAGCAGCTCCCACGTCGGGGGTGGGTCAGGAAAACTGTTTTTT.

The V and J genes are TRBV4-3 and TRBJ1-5; D not certain. Germline loops: CDR1 LGHNA, CDR2 YSLEER. The CDR3 contains 16 residues. Trimming took off 4 bases at V and 0 bases at J, with 13 bases between the two ends. CDR3 coding DNA: TGCGCCAGCAGCCGGAGGAGGGAGGATAGCAATCAGCCCCAGCATTTT. Protein sequence: CASSRRREDSNQPQHF.

This chain joins TRBV28 and TRBJ1-2, with a tentative D call TRBD1 (6 bases). The CDR3 totals 13 residues. Deletions cut 6 bases from V and 7 bases from J, with 15 bases between. Germline V gene data show CDR1 as MDHEN and CDR2 as SYDVKM. The CDR3 DNA follows: TGTGCCAGCAGCTTCCAGGGGACGAGTGGCTACACCTTC. This gives the protein CASSFQGTSGYTF.

This chain uses TRBV7-3 with TRBJ2-7; D might be TRBD1 (7 bases). Germline CDR1 reads SGHTA; CDR2 reads FQGTGA. Trimming took 5 bases from V and 3 from J, leaving 17 bases between them. CDR3 length equals 15 residues. This chain's CDR3 is CASSPRGDSFYEQYF. The CDR3 DNA reads as TGTGCCAGCAGCCCGCGCGGGGACAGCTTCTACGAGCAGTACTTC.

The rearrangement links TRBV7-9 to TRBJ2-4, with 13 bases aligning to TRBD2. The V segment lost 3 bases and the J segment 6 bases; nucleotides outside the gene matches: 5. Germline CDR1 is SEHNR and CDR2 is FQNEAQ (reference sequence). The CDR3 runs to 16 residues. The CDR3 nucleotides read TGTGCCAGCAGCTTTTTCCGGACTAGCGGGAGAAACATTCAGTACTTC. Protein: CASSFFRTSGRNIQYF.

The rearrangement links TRBV7-3 to TRBJ2-2; 9 nucleotides match TRBD2. CDR3 size: 15 residues. V was clipped by 6 bases and J by 5 bases; unmatched bases: 7. CDR1 and CDR2 from the germline V gene are SGHTA and FQGTGA. The CDR3 DNA sequence: TGTGCCAGCAGTAGCGGGAGTGTAGGGACCGGGGAGCTGTTTTTT. Its translation is CASSSGSVGTGELFF.

CDR3: CASSLRQAGGPNEQFF. The CDR3 DNA reads TGTGCCAGCAGCTTAAGACAGGCGGGAGGGCCCAATGAGCAGTTCTTC. V gene TRBV7-3 combines with J gene TRBJ2-1, with 9 positions matching TRBD2. The germline V gene has CDR1 SGHTA and CDR2 FQGTGA. The J segment lost 6 bases and the V segment lost 1 base, leaving 7 bases of the junction unmatched. The CDR3 extends over 16 amino acids.

CDR3 sequence (DNA): TGTGCCAGCAGCCTAACCGTAGGGGACTATGGCTACACCTTC. Amino acid sequence: CASSLTVGDYGYTF. The chain combines TRBV13 with TRBJ1-2; maybe TRBD1 (5 bases). This CDR3 has 14 residues. Germline CDR1 is PRHDT and CDR2 is FYEKMQ (reference sequence). The V gene lost 5 bases and the J gene lost 3 bases, with 13 bases spanning the gap.

This chain connects TRBV11-2 to TRBJ2-7; the match to TRBD2 covers 8 bases. The J segment lost 5 bases and the V segment lost 5 bases, leaving 8 bases of the junction unmatched. The CDR3 length is 14 residues. Germline V gene data show CDR1 as SGHAT and CDR2 as FQNNGV. Written as DNA, the CDR3 is TGTGCCAGCAGCCCCAGGACTAGCTTCAACGAGCAGTACTTC. Protein: CASSPRTSFNEQYF.

This clone occurred once. The chain carries TRBV7-6 and TRBJ1-6; TRBD1 might be the D (5 bases). The CDR3 is made up of 15 amino acids. Looked up from germline, CDR1 is SGHVS and CDR2 is FNYEAQ. Trimming left V 2 bases short and J 7 bases short, with 12 bases between. The CDR3 region is CASSLKSAGNSPLHF. For the CDR3, the DNA is TGTGCCAGCAGCTTAAAGTCCGCAGGGAATTCACCCCTCCACTTT.